The next 11 T cell receptor beta chains were all read from a single sample in a study of T cell clonality in common variable immunodeficiency. Sequencing was performed with immunoSEQ multiplex PCR; in TCRdb, only in-frame clones are kept and a portion is missing. The data show roughly 32,000 clones, none appearing only once, with 3.5% to 5.5% held by the ten largest. Sequenced: peripheral blood mononuclear cells. The source of these receptors is a person aged 18-70 years in good health.

This clone was counted between two and nine times. The read stops 3 residues short of the end of the CDR3; the missing end is completed from the germline J gene. The rearrangement uses TRBV7-2 and TRBJ2-1; D unclear. Trimming took off 7 bases at V and 1 base at J, with 8 bases between the two ends. Germline lookup yields CDR1 SGHTA and CDR2 FQGNSA. The CDR3 has 13 amino acids. CDR3 residues: CASNQLSYNEQFF. The DNA read from the CDR3 is TGTGCCAGCAACCAACTTTCCTACAATGAG. Variable domain in full (rest from reference TRBV7-2 and TRBJ2-1): GAGVSQSPSNKVTEKGKDVELRCDPISGHTALYWYRQSLGQGLEFLIYFQGNSAPDKSGLPSDRFSAERTGGSVSTLTIQRTQQEDSAVYLCASNQLSYNEQFFGPGTRLTVL.

This clone came up many times. The read halts 3 residues ahead of the CDR3 end, with the missing end drawn from the germline J gene. The gene calls are TRBV7-1 and TRBJ2-1; the match to TRBD2 covers 7 bases. TRBV7-1 is labeled an ORF, and its function is uncertain. This CDR3 has 20 residues. With 3 bases clipped from V and 0 bases from J, the junction kept 17 bases outside the gene matches. The CDR3 loop is CASSSRTPGLTSRSYNEQFF. Incomplete CDR3 DNA: TGTGCCAGCAGCTCGCGGACGCCGGGACTAACGTCTCGCTCCTACAATGAG.

This clone was found many times. The sequence runs out 3 residues before the end of the CDR3; the remainder is reconstructed from the germline J gene. This chain links TRBV20-1 with TRBJ2-7, with 7 positions matching TRBD1. Germline lookup yields CDR1 DFQATT and CDR2 SNEGSKA (reference sequence). The CDR3 is 15 residues long. After removal of 1 base from V and 1 base from J, the junction contained 7 bases not matched to a gene. CDR3 sequence reads: CSARARDSISYEQYF. CDR3 DNA (partial): TGCAGTGCTAGAGCCCGGGACAGTATTTCCTACGAG.

This clone was picked up many times. The observed sequence ends 3 residues before the CDR3 terminus, with the missing tail filled in from the germline J gene. The chain joins TRBV20-1 to TRBJ1-5; TRBD1 is a possible D gene (6 bases). This CDR3 region has 16 residues. V lost 3 bases and J 5 bases, leaving 20 bases between the germline ends. Germline V lookup: CDR1 DFQATT, CDR2 SNEGSKA (reference sequence). CDR3 sequence: CSAREPGTNIYQPQHF. CDR3 DNA (partial): TGCAGTGCTAGGGAGCCCGGGACAAATATTTATCAGCCC.

This clone was observed at least ten times. The CDR3 goes on 3 residues after the read ends, and that part is filled in from the germline J gene. V gene TRBV2 combines with J gene TRBJ2-3; TRBD1 or TRBD2 may be the D gene (5 bases each). V lost 8 bases to trimming and J lost 2 bases, with 14 bases between them. The CDR3 loop spans 14 amino acids. Germline CDR1 SNHLY, CDR2 FYNNEI. The CDR3 reads CASEDEGHTDTQYF. The CDR3 DNA, read in part, is TGTGCCAGCGAGGACGAGGGGCACACAGATACG.

This clone was detected ten times or more. The read falls 3 residues short of the CDR3 end, and the missing part is taken from the germline J gene. The chain employs TRBV29-1 and TRBJ2-1; TRBD1 matches at 7 bases. Germline V CDR1 and CDR2: SQVTM, ANQGSEA. The CDR3 has 18 residues. Unmatched junction bases numbered 17, after V lost 3 bases and J lost 3 bases. The CDR3 is CSVDPKLSGTDLYNEQFF. The covered CDR3 bases are TGCAGCGTTGACCCTAAACTCTCCGGGACAGATCTCTACAATGAG.

Concerning this clone: Read data end 3 residues before the CDR3 end; the end is taken from the germline J gene. The chain joins TRBV19 to TRBJ1-3, with D maybe TRBD1 (5 bases). The CDR3 runs 16 residues. The V gene lost 7 bases and the J gene lost 0 bases, with 16 bases spanning the gap. Germline V CDR1 and CDR2: LNHDA, SQIVND (reference sequence). The part of the CDR3 DNA that was read is TGTGCCAGTACCCTCATGACAGTTAACTCTGGAAACACC. Translating it yields CASTLMTVNSGNT. The whole CDR3 protein is CASTLMTVNSGNTIYF.

Concerning this clone: The junction departs from germline at one end; a sequencing error may be responsible. The read stops 3 residues short of the end of the CDR3; the missing end is completed from the germline J gene. J is TRBJ2-1 and V is TRBV7-7, with D perhaps given as TRBD1 or TRBD2 (6 bases each). In germline, CDR1 is SSHAT, CDR2 FNYEAQ (reference sequence). The CDR3 has 13 amino acids. The CDR3 loop reads CASSLGGRNEQFF. The covered CDR3 bases are TGTGCTAGCAGCCTAGGGGGGCGAAATGAG.

Only a few counts were recorded for this clone. The missing CDR3 end, 3 residues past where the read stops, is filled in from the germline J gene. The chain links TRBV5-1 to TRBJ2-5; D uncertain. CDR3 length: 13 residues. Trimming removed 4 bases from V and 4 bases from J, with 11 bases in between. The V gene's germline CDR1 is SGHRS and CDR2 YFSETQ. CDR3: CASSLGQGETQYF. The part of the CDR3 DNA that was read is TGCGCCAGCAGCCTGGGCCAAGGAGAGACC.

This clone was recorded at least ten times. The read halts 3 residues ahead of the CDR3 end, with the missing end drawn from the germline J gene. The rearrangement joins TRBV12-5 to TRBJ2-1; TRBD1 is a possible D gene (5 bases). CDR3 length: 14 residues. V gave up 0 bases and J gave up 7 bases, with 10 bases separating them. The germline gives CDR1 LGHNT, CDR2 FRNRAP. The CDR3 sequence is CASGLVQAGNEQFF. The part of the CDR3 DNA that was read is TGTGCTAGTGGTTTGGTACAAGCAGGGAATGAG.

In its sample, this clone was seen many times. The read ends 3 residues before the CDR3 terminus; that terminus is restored from the germline J gene. The chain couples TRBV18 to TRBJ2-3; 7 positions match TRBD2. Germline trimming cut 5 bases from V and 2 bases from J; bases unmatched to any gene: 10. The germline V gene encodes CDR1 KGHSH and CDR2 LQKENI. The CDR3 contains 16 residues. CDR3 loop: CASSSTLAGATDTQYF. Incomplete CDR3 DNA: TGTGCCAGCTCAAGTACTTTGGCGGGAGCCACAGATACG. The variable domain in full, completed from reference TRBV18 and TRBJ2-3, reads NAGVMQNPRHLVRRRGQEARLRCSPMKGHSHVYWYRQLPEEGLKFMVYLQKENIIDESGMPKERFSAEFPKEGPSILRIQQVVRGDSAAYFCASSSTLAGATDTQYFGPGTRLTVL.